The entry that follows covers one T cell receptor beta chain sequence. Its antigen is as yet unknown. Germline CDR1 reads MRHNA; CDR2 reads SNTAGT. The CDR3 has 15 residues. The germline V and J ends were trimmed by 6 bases and 0 bases, with 9 bases remaining between them. This record belongs to a study of circulating and synovial CD4+ cells in juvenile arthritis. TCRdb keeps only in-frame clones here, not all; method: immunoSEQ multiplex PCR. The repertoire consists of approximately 36,000 clones, with approximately 94% occurring once and the leading ten covering 0.7%. Overall study results and limits: T cell genome counts differed by at least an order of magnitude between CPL and CD4 samples.

The sequencing sample was made of CD4+ T cells from blood. This sequence originates from a human donor with juvenile idiopathic arthritis. This chain links TRBV6-4 with TRBJ2-6; unclear D gene. CDR3: CASRPQFSGANVLTF. The CDR3 DNA is TGTGCCAGCAGACCCCAGTTCTCTGGGGCCAACGTCCTGACTTTC.